Below are 9 T cell receptor beta chains sequenced from a single sample in a study of blood T cell repertoires in COVID-19. Using immunoSEQ multiplex PCR, the repertoire was profiled, and TCRdb retains in-frame clones only, with some absent. The repertoire holds approximately 350,000 clones, with 75% to 90% as singletons. The specimen sequenced was peripheral blood. Source of these receptors: a woman aged 50 to 65 with COVID-19, enrolled during active disease.

The chain links TRBV3-1 (or the pseudogene TRBV3-2) to TRBJ2-5; 12 nucleotides match TRBD2. This CDR3 region has 16 residues. Looked up from germline, CDR1 is LGHDT and CDR2 is YNNKEL (reference sequence). J gave up 3 bases and V 6 bases, and 8 bases lay outside the gene matches. CDR3 DNA: TGTGCCAGCAGTTTCAGGACTAGCGGGAACAAAGAGACCCAGTACTTC. Translating it yields CASSFRTSGNKETQYF.

J is TRBJ1-1 and V is TRBV6-2 or TRBV6-3; no firm D call. The V and J ends lost 5 bases and 4 bases respectively, with 11 bases between them. CDR1 is MNHEY and CDR2 is SVGEGT in the germline V gene. CDR3 length equals 13 residues. In DNA, the CDR3 is TGTGCCAGCAGTACAGACCGAATCACTGAAGCTTTCTTT. Amino acids: CASSTDRITEAFF.

This chain connects TRBV5-4 to TRBJ1-2; 8 bases fit TRBD1. CDR1 is SGHNT, CDR2 YYREEE, per germline (reference sequence). CDR3 size: 16 residues. The V segment lost 4 bases and the J segment 5 bases; nucleotides outside the gene matches: 13. The CDR3 coding sequence is TGTGCCAGCAGCGTGACAGGGGACGGCGGGTCATATGGCTACACCTTC. This translates into CASSVTGDGGSYGYTF. Full variable domain (outside the CDR3, taken from reference TRBV5-4 and TRBJ1-2): ETGVTQSPTHLIKTRGQQVTLRCSSQSGHNTVSWYQQALGQGPQFIFQYYREEENGRGNFPPRFSGLQFPNYSSELNVNALELDDSALYLCASSVTGDGGSYGYTFGSGTRLTVV.

The rearrangement uses TRBV6-2 or TRBV6-3 and TRBJ2-1, with D uncertain. The V gene's germline CDR1 is MNHEY and CDR2 SVGEGT. The CDR3 extends over 15 amino acids. Trimming took off 4 bases at V and 0 bases at J, with 10 bases between the two ends. Here the CDR3 DNA reads TGTGCCAGCAGTTGGGCTACCAGCTCCTACAATGAGCAGTTCTTC. The encoded protein is CASSWATSSYNEQFF.

The chain recombines TRBV5-5 with TRBJ2-1, with D maybe TRBD2 (5 bases). The germline CDR1 and CDR2 sequences are SGHKS and YYEKEE (reference sequence). Trimming left V 1 base short and J 3 bases short, with 11 bases between. The CDR3 totals 15 residues. The CDR3 nucleotides are TGTGCCAGCAGCTTGTTCGCGGGCGACTACAATGAGCAGTTCTTC. Encoded protein: CASSLFAGDYNEQFF.

With respect to this clone: At the DNA level, this CDR3 is encoded by other sequences in the same sample as well. V gene TRBV30 combines with J gene TRBJ1-1, with TRBD1 as a possible D gene (5 bases). V dropped 3 bases and J dropped 2 bases, with 10 bases sitting between them. The CDR3 extends over 13 amino acids. CDR1 and CDR2 (germline): GTSNPN, SVGIG (reference sequence). Here the CDR3 reads CAWSPGQNTEAFF. For the CDR3, the DNA is TGTGCCTGGAGCCCTGGACAAAACACTGAAGCTTTCTTT.

This sequence joins TRBV7-2 and TRBJ1-1; 7 bases are a match to TRBD1. The CDR3 contains 15 residues. CDR1 is SGHTA and CDR2 is FQGNSA in the germline V gene. V dropped 2 bases and J dropped 1; count of bases not matched to a gene: 4. The CDR3 loop is CASSLQGGKNTEAFF. For the CDR3, the DNA is TGTGCCAGCAGCTTACAGGGGGGTAAGAACACTGAAGCTTTCTTT.

J is TRBJ1-1 and V is TRBV7-2; tentative D call: TRBD1 (6 bases). Trimming removed 5 bases from V and 0 bases from J, with 13 bases in between. CDR1 and CDR2 (germline): SGHTA, FQGNSA. The CDR3 spans 15 residues. CDR3 loop: CASSPRQAMNTEAFF. As DNA, the CDR3 is TGTGCCAGCAGCCCACGACAGGCCATGAACACTGAAGCTTTCTTT.

This chain connects TRBV11-3 to TRBJ2-5, with D possibly being TRBD1 (7 bases). V lost 4 bases and J 5 bases, leaving 14 bases between the germline ends. Germline V gene lookup returns CDR1 SGHNT and CDR2 YENEEA. The CDR3 sequence is 14 residues long. CDR3 region: CASSSRGDLETQYF. The CDR3 region has the DNA TGTGCCAGCAGCTCCAGGGGGGACCTGGAGACCCAGTACTTC.